Listed below are T cell receptor beta chains from one sample, sequenced in a study of identical twins. TCRdb used MiXCR to reprocess the 5' RACE reads, holding one entry per CDR3 protein. The repertoire holds roughly 490,000 distinct CDR3 sequences, with roughly an eighth as singletons. These data were also reused for a study on yellow fever vaccine responses in identical twins.

The source material was CD4+ T cells sorted from blood. Receptors originate from a woman aged 18 to 35 in good health. Each CDR3 is given with its conserved first and last residue. The D gene is left open where the match is weak. Expanded clones are given a class, and other clones once, few, many or no size at all.

few | TRBJ2-7 | TRBD1 | TRBV6-1 | CASSKPGQGLTEQYF | TGTGCCAGCAGTAAGCCGGGACAGGGACTGACCGAGCAGTACTTC
- | TRBJ1-4 | - | TRBV20-1 | CSARPFIANEKLFF | TGCAGTGCTAGACCCTTCATTGCAAATGAAAAACTGTTTTTT
- | TRBJ1-2 | TRBD1 | TRBV5-1 | CASSPVQGSYGYTF | TGCGCCAGCAGCCCCGTACAGGGGTCCTATGGCTACACCTTC
- | TRBJ1-2 | - | TRBV6-1 | CASRPEQGFSGYTF | TGTGCCAGCAGGCCAGAACAGGGTTTTTCTGGCTACACCTTC
few | TRBJ1-5 | - | TRBV12-3/TRBV12-4 | CASTRAGVAGNQPQHF | TGTGCCAGTACCAGGGCAGGGGTTGCCGGCAATCAGCCCCAGCATTTT
few | TRBJ2-5 | TRBD2 | TRBV5-1 | CASRFSGEQETQYF | TGCGCCAGCAGGTTTAGCGGGGAACAAGAGACCCAGTACTTC
few | TRBJ2-1 | - | TRBV20-1 | CSARYSGEQFF | TGCAGTGCTAGATACAGTGGTGAGCAGTTCTTC
- | TRBJ1-1 | TRBD1 | TRBV29-1 | CSVERGTGDSEAFF | TGCAGCGTTGAAAGGGGGACAGGAGACTCTGAAGCTTTCTTT
few | TRBJ2-1 | TRBD2 | TRBV24-1 | CATSDPGTSGRGSNEQFF | TGTGCCACCAGTGACCCTGGGACTAGCGGGAGGGGCTCCAATGAGCAGTTCTTC
few | TRBJ2-2 | TRBD1 | TRBV5-1 | CASSSGQDAFLTGELFF | TGCGCCAGCAGCTCCGGACAGGACGCTTTCCTGACCGGGGAGCTGTTTTTT
- | TRBJ2-1 | - | TRBV24-1 | CATSIPDKVDNGEQFF | TGTGCCACCAGTATCCCTGACAAGGTCGATAACGGGGAGCAGTTCTTC
- | TRBJ1-2 | TRBD1 | TRBV7-9 | CASSQGQVIVYGYTF | TGTGCCAGCAGCCAGGGACAGGTGATAGTCTATGGCTACACCTTC
few | TRBJ2-3 | TRBD1 | TRBV6-1 | CASSRGQGARDTQYF | TGTGCCAGCAGTCGCGGACAGGGGGCGCGAGATACGCAGTATTTT
few | TRBJ2-7 | TRBD2 | TRBV6-2/TRBV6-3 | CASQRGGIAYEQYF | TGTGCCAGCCAACGGGGGGGTATCGCCTACGAGCAGTACTTC
many | TRBJ2-7 | - | TRBV5-1 | CASSRTEVNEQYF | TGCGCCAGCAGCCGCACGGAGGTAAACGAGCAGTACTTC
few | TRBJ1-2 | - | TRBV29-1 | CSVKADLVGGYTF | TGCAGCGTTAAAGCCGACCTTGTGGGTGGCTACACCTTC
- | TRBJ2-3 | TRBD2 | TRBV15 | CATSVSGGRDTQYF | TGTGCCACCAGCGTTTCGGGGGGGCGTGATACGCAGTATTTT
few | TRBJ2-1 | - | TRBV2 | CASSGIGVRYNEQFF | TGTGCCAGCAGTGGGATCGGGGTAAGGTACAATGAGCAGTTCTTC
once | TRBJ2-2 | TRBD2 | TRBV5-4 | CASSSGTSGRAITGELFF | TGTGCCAGCAGCTCTGGGACTAGCGGGAGAGCGATCACCGGGGAGCTGTTTTTT
few | TRBJ2-4 | TRBD2 | TRBV7-2 | CASSTGADTRGKNIQYF | TGTGCCAGCAGTACTGGGGCTGATACGCGGGGGAAAAACATTCAGTACTTC
many | TRBJ1-1 | - | TRBV12-3/TRBV12-4 | CASSYGAGEAFF | TGTGCCAGCAGTTACGGCGCCGGTGAAGCTTTCTTT
few | TRBJ2-7 | TRBD2 | TRBV7-6 | CASSLNVREGDEQYF | TGTGCCAGCAGCTTAAATGTCAGGGAGGGAGACGAGCAGTACTTC
few | TRBJ2-3 | TRBD2 | TRBV5-6 | CASSLERGAKDTQYF | TGTGCCAGCAGCTTGGAGCGGGGGGCAAAAGATACGCAGTATTTT
- | TRBJ2-2 | TRBD1 | TRBV4-3 | CASRTGFGTGELFF | TGCGCCAGCAGGACAGGGTTCGGCACCGGGGAGCTGTTTTTT
- | TRBJ2-7 | TRBD2 | TRBV20-1 | CSAPTARGLAGDLDEQYF | TGCAGTGCCCCAACCGCCCGAGGCCTAGCGGGAGATCTGGACGAGCAGTACTTC
few | TRBJ2-1 | TRBD2 | TRBV12-3/TRBV12-4 | CASSFSGRAYNEQFF | TGTGCCAGCAGTTTTAGCGGGAGGGCCTACAATGAGCAGTTCTTC
- | TRBJ2-7 | - | TRBV7-9 | CASSSLGGALGDEQYF | TGTGCCAGCAGCTCCCTTGGGGGGGCCTTAGGAGACGAGCAGTACTTC
- | TRBJ1-1 | - | TRBV3-1 | CASSFNTGSDTEAFF | TGTGCCAGCAGCTTCAATACAGGGTCGGACACTGAAGCTTTCTTT
- | TRBJ2-7 | - | TRBV5-5 | CASSLDQGLREQYF | TGTGCCAGCAGCTTGGATCAGGGTTTGCGCGAGCAGTACTTC
few | TRBJ1-1 | TRBD1 | TRBV28 | CASSFPRAGGTTEAFF | TGTGCCAGCAGTTTCCCGCGAGCAGGGGGCACCACTGAAGCTTTCTTT
- | TRBJ2-5 | - | TRBV5-1 | CASMVGGLQETQYF | TGCGCCAGCATGGTAGGGGGGCTCCAAGAGACCCAGTACTTC
- | TRBJ2-2 | TRBD1 | TRBV25-1 | CASSVGTGGNTGELFF | TGTGCCAGCAGTGTTGGGACAGGGGGTAACACCGGGGAGCTGTTTTTT
- | TRBJ2-3 | TRBD1 | TRBV19 | CASSSRDRVNSDTQYF | TGTGCCAGTAGTTCCCGGGACAGGGTTAATTCAGATACGCAGTATTTT
few | TRBJ2-7 | TRBD1 | TRBV19 | CASSARQGPGTYEQYF | TGTGCCAGTAGTGCAAGACAGGGTCCCGGTACCTACGAGCAGTACTTC
- | TRBJ2-5 | TRBD2 | TRBV5-1 | CASSLAVAGTTRETQYF | TGCGCCAGCAGCTTGGCGGTAGCGGGGACCACCCGGGAGACCCAGTACTTC
- | TRBJ2-7 | TRBD2 | TRBV4-3 | CASSRHTSGSSYEQYF | TGCGCCAGCAGCCGCCATACTAGCGGGAGCTCCTACGAGCAGTACTTC
- | TRBJ2-6 | TRBD1 | TRBV18 | CASSPLPGQTPSFSGDRANVLTF | TGTGCCAGCTCACCGCTTCCGGGACAGACCCCTTCGTTCTCTGGGGATAGGGCCAACGTCCTCACTTTC
- | TRBJ2-5 | TRBD2 | TRBV29-1 | CSVEPPGLAGQYQETQYF | TGCAGCGTCGAACCCCCGGGACTAGCGGGGCAGTACCAAGAGACCCAGTACTTC
few | TRBJ2-5 | TRBD2 | TRBV7-2 | CASSLVTASGETQYF | TGTGCCAGCAGCTTAGTCACCGCTAGCGGTGAGACCCAGTACTTC
few | TRBJ2-1 | - | TRBV4-3 | CASSQVRTMNEQFF | TGCGCCAGCAGCCAAGTACGGACTATGAATGAGCAGTTCTTC
few | TRBJ1-6 | - | TRBV7-2 | CASSLVAFSAAPLHF | TGTGCCAGCAGCTTAGTGGCTTTTTCCGCGGCACCCCTCCACTTT
few | TRBJ2-2 | TRBD1 | TRBV19 | CASSVWDRYTGELFF | TGTGCCAGTAGTGTCTGGGACAGATACACCGGGGAGCTGTTTTTT
- | TRBJ2-1 | - | TRBV20-1 | CSATRDFFSYNEQFF | TGCAGTGCTACCCGGGACTTCTTTTCCTACAATGAGCAGTTCTTC
- | TRBJ2-7 | TRBD1 | TRBV6-5 | CASSYVTGVYEQYF | TGTGCCAGCAGTTACGTGACAGGGGTGTACGAGCAGTACTTC
few | TRBJ1-2 | TRBD1 | TRBV12-3/TRBV12-4 | CASRQTGTVLYGYTF | TGTGCCAGCAGGCAGACCGGGACAGTCCTCTATGGCTACACCTTC